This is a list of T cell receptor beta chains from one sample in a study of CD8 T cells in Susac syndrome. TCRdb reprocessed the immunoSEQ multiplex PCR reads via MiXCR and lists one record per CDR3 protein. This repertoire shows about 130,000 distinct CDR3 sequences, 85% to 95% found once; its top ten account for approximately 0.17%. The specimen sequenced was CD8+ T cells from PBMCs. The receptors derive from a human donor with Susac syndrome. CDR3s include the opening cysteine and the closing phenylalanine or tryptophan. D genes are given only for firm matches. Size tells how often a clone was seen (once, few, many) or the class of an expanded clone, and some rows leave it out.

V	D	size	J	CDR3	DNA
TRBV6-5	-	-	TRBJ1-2	CASSYSAALVRGYTF	TGTGCCAGCAGTTACTCGGCAGCATTGGTGCGAGGCTACACCTTC
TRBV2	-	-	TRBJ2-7	CAIRGSYEQYF	TGTGCCATCCGGGGCTCCTACGAGCAGTACTTC
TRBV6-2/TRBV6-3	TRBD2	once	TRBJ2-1	CASSHPTSVEQFF	TGTGCCAGCAGCCATCCCACTAGCGTAGAGCAGTTCTTC
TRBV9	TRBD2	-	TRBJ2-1	CASRGTSGYNEQFF	TGTGCCAGCAGAGGGACTAGCGGGTACAATGAGCAGTTCTTC
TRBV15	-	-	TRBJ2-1	CATSRTRNEQFF	TGTGCCACCAGCAGGACCCGGAATGAGCAGTTCTTC
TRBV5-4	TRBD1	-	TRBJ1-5	CASSLDRGRGQPQHF	TGTGCCAGCAGCTTGGACAGGGGGCGCGGGCAGCCCCAGCATTTT
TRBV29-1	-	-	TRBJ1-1	CSVLGESNTEAFF	TGCAGCGTATTGGGCGAATCGAACACTGAAGCTTTCTTT
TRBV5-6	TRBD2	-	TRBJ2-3	CASSLGIIAGVSTDTQYF	TGTGCCAGCAGCTTGGGAATTATAGCGGGAGTGAGCACAGATACGCAGTATTTT
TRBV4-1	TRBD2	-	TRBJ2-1	CASSQEIGGRLFF	TGCGCCAGCAGCCAAGAAATCGGCGGGAGACTGTTCTTC
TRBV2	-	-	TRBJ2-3	CASARDGTDTQYF	TGTGCCAGCGCGCGGGATGGCACAGATACGCAGTATTTT
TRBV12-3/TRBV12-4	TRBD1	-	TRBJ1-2	CASTTPGGQGAVSNYGYTF	TGTGCCAGCACCACCCCTGGCGGACAGGGGGCCGTATCGAACTATGGCTACACCTTC
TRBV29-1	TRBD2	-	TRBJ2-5	CSVEGLAGELKTQYF	TGCAGCGTTGAGGGACTAGCGGGAGAGTTGAAGACCCAGTACTTC
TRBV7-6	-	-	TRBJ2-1	CASSSERSSGDEQFF	TGTGCCAGCAGCTCCGAACGATCCTCGGGAGATGAGCAGTTCTTC
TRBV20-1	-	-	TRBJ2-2	CSAHTYTGELFF	TGCAGTGCCCACACCTACACCGGGGAGCTGTTTTTT
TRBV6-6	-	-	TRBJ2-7	CASSYTPAYEQYF	TGTGCCAGCAGTTACACTCCAGCCTACGAGCAGTACTTC
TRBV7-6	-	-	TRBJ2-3	CASSLEGGTDTQYF	TGTGCCAGCAGCTTAGAGGGGGGCACAGATACGCAGTATTTT
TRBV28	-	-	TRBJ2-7	CASSYVEQYF	TGTGCCAGCTCCTACGTCGAGCAGTACTTC
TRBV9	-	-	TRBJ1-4	CASSDTAGPEKLFF	TGTGCCAGCAGCGACACCGCAGGCCCTGAAAAACTGTTTTTT
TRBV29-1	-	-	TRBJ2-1	CSVEGVGQFAYNEQFF	TGCAGCGTTGAAGGGGTCGGGCAGTTTGCCTACAATGAGCAGTTCTTC
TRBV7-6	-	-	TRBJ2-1	CASSAIGSYNEQFF	TGTGCCAGCAGCGCCATTGGTTCCTACAATGAGCAGTTCTTC
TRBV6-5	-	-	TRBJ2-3	CASRAQGTSTDTQYF	TGTGCCAGCAGGGCACAGGGAACTAGCACAGATACGCAGTATTTT
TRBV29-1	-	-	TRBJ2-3	CSVATDTQYF	TGCAGCGTTGCTACAGATACGCAGTATTTT
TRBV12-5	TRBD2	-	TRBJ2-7	CASMPGLAGVEEQYF	TGTGCTAGTATGCCGGGACTAGCGGGAGTCGAGGAGCAGTACTTC
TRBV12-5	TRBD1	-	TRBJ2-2	CASGRPGQGNTGELFF	TGTGCTAGTGGACGGCCGGGACAGGGGAACACCGGGGAGCTGTTTTTT
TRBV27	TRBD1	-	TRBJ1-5	CASSMTGNQPQHF	TGTGCCAGCAGTATGACAGGGAATCAGCCCCAGCATTTT
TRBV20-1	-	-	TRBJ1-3	CSARAVGSGNTIYF	TGCAGTGCTAGAGCTGTAGGCAGCGGTAACACCATATATTTT
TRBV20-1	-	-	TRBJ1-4	CSARRVPLQGDNEKLFF	TGCAGTGCTAGGAGAGTGCCGCTCCAGGGCGATAATGAAAAACTGTTTTTT
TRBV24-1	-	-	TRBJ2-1	CATSDFRNGNNEQFF	TGTGCCACCAGTGATTTTAGGAACGGGAACAATGAGCAGTTCTTC
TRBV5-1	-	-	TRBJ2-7	CASSSTTQAIYEQYF	TGCGCCAGCAGCTCCACTACCCAGGCGATATACGAGCAGTACTTC
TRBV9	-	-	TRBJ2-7	CASSKSGPAYEQYF	TGTGCCAGCAGCAAAAGCGGGCCCGCCTACGAGCAGTACTTC
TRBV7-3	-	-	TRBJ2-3	CASSFRDPFTDTQYF	TGTGCCAGCAGCTTCCGGGACCCGTTCACAGATACGCAGTATTTT
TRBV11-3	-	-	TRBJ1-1	CASSGWRGMNTEAFF	TGTGCCAGCAGCGGGTGGAGGGGGATGAACACTGAAGCTTTCTTT
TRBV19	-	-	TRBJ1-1	CASSWGSSEAFF	TGTGCCAGTAGTTGGGGGAGCTCTGAAGCTTTCTTT
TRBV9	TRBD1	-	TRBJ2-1	CASSARPGTGFEGEQFF	TGTGCCAGCAGCGCAAGGCCCGGGACAGGGTTTGAGGGTGAGCAGTTCTTC
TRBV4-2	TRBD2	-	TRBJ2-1	CASSHELQNSGHNEQFF	TGTGCCAGCAGCCATGAACTGCAGAATAGCGGGCACAATGAGCAGTTCTTC
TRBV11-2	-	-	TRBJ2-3	CASTTSTDTQYF	TGTGCCAGCACCACTAGCACAGATACGCAGTATTTT
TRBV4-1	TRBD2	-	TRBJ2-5	CASSQLAGEETQYF	TGCGCCAGCAGCCAGCTAGCGGGAGAAGAGACCCAGTACTTC
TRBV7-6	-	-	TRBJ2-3	CASSSSTSTDTQYF	TGTGCCAGCAGCTCCAGTACTAGCACAGATACGCAGTATTTT
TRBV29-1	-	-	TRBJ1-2	CSVQDNYGYTF	TGCAGCGTCCAGGATAACTATGGCTACACCTTC
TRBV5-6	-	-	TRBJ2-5	CASSLDGGVIQETQYF	TGTGCCAGCAGCTTGGATGGAGGTGTTATCCAAGAGACCCAGTACTTC
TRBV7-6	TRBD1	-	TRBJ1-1	CASSLGGGWTTEAFF	TGTGCCAGCAGCTTAGGAGGGGGCTGGACCACTGAAGCTTTCTTT
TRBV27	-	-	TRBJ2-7	CASSSASKYRPYEQYF	TGTGCCAGCAGTTCGGCGAGTAAATATCGCCCCTACGAGCAGTACTTC
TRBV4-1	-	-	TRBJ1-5	CASRGIGPQHF	TGCGCCAGCAGGGGTATTGGGCCCCAGCATTTT
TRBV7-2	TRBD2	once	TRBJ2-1	CASSFRTSGSFIDEQFF	TGTGCCAGCAGCTTCAGGACTAGCGGGAGCTTTATCGATGAGCAGTTCTTC
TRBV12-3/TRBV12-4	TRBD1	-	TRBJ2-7	CASSPNPGQDYEQYF	TGTGCCAGCAGTCCCAACCCCGGACAGGACTACGAGCAGTACTTC
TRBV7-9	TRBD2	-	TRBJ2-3	CASSLASGSGIITDTQYF	TGTGCCAGCAGCTTAGCCAGCGGGAGTGGGATTATCACAGATACGCAGTATTTT
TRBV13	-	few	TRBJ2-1	CASSLEPNEQFF	TGTGCCAGCAGCTTAGAGCCCAATGAGCAGTTCTTC
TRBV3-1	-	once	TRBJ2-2	CASTYSGELFF	TGTGCCAGCACTTACTCCGGGGAGCTGTTTTTT
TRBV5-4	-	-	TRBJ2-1	CASSLGLGHYNEQFF	TGTGCCAGCAGCTTGGGGTTAGGCCACTACAATGAGCAGTTCTTC
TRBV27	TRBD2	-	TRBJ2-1	CASSLAGPNNEQFF	TGTGCCAGCAGTCTAGCGGGACCTAACAATGAGCAGTTCTTC
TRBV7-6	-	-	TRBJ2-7	CASSPRFGSHDYEQYF	TGTGCCAGCAGCCCGCGTTTCGGGTCCCACGACTACGAGCAGTACTTC
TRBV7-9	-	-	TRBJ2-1	CASADPHGGNEQFF	TGTGCCAGCGCCGACCCGCATGGCGGCAATGAGCAGTTCTTC
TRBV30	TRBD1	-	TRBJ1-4	CAWSVLGDRDEKLFF	TGTGCCTGGAGTGTACTTGGGGACAGGGATGAAAAACTGTTTTTT
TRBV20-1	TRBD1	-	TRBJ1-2	CSAQSRGGGHTF	TGCAGTGCTCAGAGCAGGGGGGGTGGCCACACCTTC
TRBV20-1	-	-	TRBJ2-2	CSARDEGELFF	TGCAGTGCTAGGGACGAAGGGGAGCTGTTTTTT